The 23 T cell receptor beta chains reported below all come from one sample, sequenced in a study of shared clonotypes between healthy human individuals. The repertoire was sequenced with immunoSEQ multiplex PCR; TCRdb's copy has only in-frame clones and lacks some. The table includes around 980,000 clones, about four fifths detected once. Sequencing was done on a sample of memory CD4+ T cells from PBMCs. Regarding subset: CD45RA-negative fraction. The receptors come from a man younger than 30 in good health. Some clones in this sample may be carry-over from other donors' samples.

The chain recombines TRBV9 with TRBJ2-3; D possibly corresponds to TRBD2 (6 bases). Germline lookup yields CDR1 SGDLS and CDR2 YYNGEE. The CDR3 sequence is 14 residues long. Trimming pared 1 base from V and 3 bases from J, leaving 9 bases between. The CDR3 DNA reads TGTGCCAGCAGCGTATGGGCGGGAACAGATACGCAGTATTTT. This codes for CASSVWAGTDTQYF. Full variable domain (remainder filled in from reference TRBV9 and TRBJ2-3): DSGVTQTPKHLITATGQRVTLRCSPRSGDLSVYWYQQSLDQGLQFLIQYYNGEERAKGNILERFSAQQFPDLHSELNLSSLELGDSALYFCASSVWAGTDTQYFGPGTRLTVL.

V is TRBV5-6 and J is TRBJ2-7; tentatively, D is TRBD2 (7 bases). In germline, CDR1 is SGHDT, CDR2 YYEEEE. The CDR3 has 16 amino acids. Trimming left V 4 bases short and J 0 bases short, with 17 bases between. The CDR3 DNA follows: TGTGCCAGCAGCCCGAAGGGGGGAGGGAACTCCTACGAGCAGTACTTC. Protein sequence: CASSPKGGGNSYEQYF.

This rearrangement joins TRBV5-8 to TRBJ1-1; D is unclear. Germline loops: CDR1 SGHTS, CDR2 YDEGEE. The V and J ends lost 4 bases and 4 bases respectively, with 14 bases between them. The CDR3 length is 14 residues. The chain's CDR3 is CASSLERSGTEAFF. The DNA for the CDR3 is TGTGCCAGCAGCCTAGAGCGGAGTGGCACTGAAGCTTTCTTT.

V usage is TRBV28 and J usage is TRBJ1-1; a weak D match, TRBD1 (5 bases). Trimming removed 5 bases at V and 9 bases at J, with 22 bases between. Germline-derived CDR1 and CDR2 are MDHEN and SYDVKM. The CDR3 is 15 residues long. DNA for the CDR3: TGTGCCAGCAGTGGCGTAGGGACCTTTGCAGGGAAAGCTTTCTTT. This translates into CASSGVGTFAGKAFF.

This chain uses TRBV5-1 with TRBJ1-4; tentative D call: TRBD1 (5 bases). V lost 4 bases and J lost 8, with 15 bases in between. The CDR3 has 14 amino acids. Germline-derived CDR1 and CDR2 are SGHRS and YFSETQ. CDR3 bases: TGCGCCAGCAGCCAGGGCAGGGTTTTCGAAAAACTGTTTTTT. Its protein is CASSQGRVFEKLFF. Full variable domain (missing parts from reference TRBV5-1 and TRBJ1-4): KAGVTQTPRYLIKTRGQQVTLSCSPISGHRSVSWYQQTPGQGLQFLFEYFSETQRNKGNFPGRFSGRQFSNSRSEMNVSTLELGDSALYLCASSQGRVFEKLFFGSGTQLSVL.

The chain has TRBV28 and TRBJ1-5, with unresolved D. The V gene's germline CDR1 is MDHEN and CDR2 SYDVKM. With 4 bases removed from V and 7 bases from J, the gap between germline ends came to 8 bases. The CDR3 extends over 12 amino acids. The CDR3 DNA is TGTGCCAGCAGTTCCCCGGGGCAGCCCCAGCATTTT. Its translation is CASSSPGQPQHF.

This clone appeared once. The rearrangement links TRBV5-6 to TRBJ2-1; D might be TRBD1 or TRBD2, each matching 5 bases. The CDR3 has 14 residues. Germline V gene data show CDR1 as SGHDT and CDR2 as YYEEEE. Trimming cost V 4 bases and J 8 bases, with 16 bases left between them. The CDR3 region is CASSMRSGAHEQFF. In DNA form, the CDR3 reads TGTGCCAGCAGCATGAGATCCGGGGCCCATGAGCAGTTCTTC.

This clone was counted a single time. The chain carries TRBV19 and TRBJ2-2; 7 bases match TRBD1. Germline loops: CDR1 LNHDA, CDR2 SQIVND (reference sequence). This CDR3 comprises 16 residues. Unmatched junction bases numbered 8, after V lost 5 bases and J lost 2 bases. CDR3 protein: CASSAPGTVNTGELFF. Written as DNA, the CDR3 is TGTGCCAGTAGTGCCCCCGGGACAGTTAACACCGGGGAGCTGTTTTTT. Drawing the rest from reference TRBV19 and TRBJ2-2, the complete variable domain is DGGITQSPKYLFRKEGQNVTLSCEQNLNHDAMYWYRQDPGQGLRLIYYSQIVNDFQKGDIAEGYSVSREKKESFPLTVTSAQKNPTAFYLCASSAPGTVNTGELFFGEGSRLTVL.

This chain uses TRBV4-3 with TRBJ2-7; 15 bases map to TRBD2. Germline lookup yields CDR1 LGHNA and CDR2 YSLEER. The V gene end was trimmed by 0 bases and the J gene end by 7 bases; junction bases not matched to a gene: 4. The CDR3 is made up of 16 amino acids. CDR3 region: CASSQDQGLAGGEQYF. CDR3 bases: TGCGCCAGCAGCCAAGATCAGGGACTAGCGGGGGGTGAGCAGTACTTC.

A word on this clone: Possible read error: a much larger clone is one base away. The V gene is TRBV2, the J gene TRBJ2-7; 8 bases map to TRBD2. V shed 3 bases, J shed 0 bases, and the junction held 7 bases outside the gene matches. In germline, CDR1 is SNHLY, CDR2 FYNNEI. The CDR3 runs 16 residues. The CDR3 sequence: CASSDLSGKASYEQYF. The DNA for the CDR3 is TGTGCCAGCAGTGATCTTAGCGGGAAGGCCTCCTACGAGCAGTACTTC.

This clone was counted at least ten times. The sample has other DNA sequences that encode this CDR3 too. The chain couples TRBV27 to TRBJ1-5, with D maybe TRBD1 (6 bases). From germline, CDR1 is MNHEY and CDR2 SMNVEV (reference sequence). With 2 bases removed from V and 7 bases from J, the gap between germline ends came to 9 bases. The CDR3 is 13 residues long. The CDR3 bases are TGTGCCAGCAGTTTACAGGGGAGGCAGCCCCAGCATTTT. It specifies CASSLQGRQPQHF.

The genes are TRBV4-1 and TRBJ1-2; TRBD1 matches 8 bases. The CDR3 has 17 residues. CDR1 MGHRA and CDR2 YSYEKL come from the germline V gene. The V gene end was trimmed by 4 bases and the J gene end by 5 bases; junction bases not matched to a gene: 15. The CDR3: CASSLAGYPGQAYGYTF. Here the CDR3 DNA reads TGCGCCAGCAGCCTCGCTGGTTACCCGGGACAGGCTTATGGCTACACCTTC.

V gene TRBV28 combines with J gene TRBJ2-7; D tentatively fits TRBD1 or TRBD2 (6 bases each). The CDR3 has 15 residues. The germline V and J ends were trimmed by 4 bases and 1 base, with 14 bases remaining between them. Germline assignment: CDR1 MDHEN and CDR2 SYDVKM. Here the CDR3 reads CASSSGGRGSYEQYF. The CDR3 DNA sequence: TGTGCCAGCAGTTCCGGGGGCAGGGGATCCTACGAGCAGTACTTC.

The chain combines TRBV28 with TRBJ2-5; D tentatively fits TRBD1 or TRBD2 (5 bases each). Trimming shortened V by 1 base and J by 5 bases, and 14 bases separated the two germline ends. Germline CDR1 reads MDHEN; CDR2 reads SYDVKM. This CDR3 spans 15 amino acids. DNA for the CDR3: TGTGCCAGCAGTTTATACGGGGCAGGCAGGGAGACCCAGTACTTC. This codes for CASSLYGAGRETQYF. Complete variable domain (other parts from reference TRBV28 and TRBJ2-5): DVKVTQSSRYLVKRTGEKVFLECVQDMDHENMFWYRQDPGLGLRLIYFSYDVKMKEKGDIPEGYSVSREKKERFSLILESASTNQTSMYLCASSLYGAGRETQYFGPGTRLLVL.

The J gene is TRBJ2-7, the V gene TRBV19, with a weak D call TRBD1 (6 bases). The V gene lost 10 bases and the J gene lost 6 bases, with 22 bases spanning the gap. The CDR3 totals 14 residues. CDR1 is LNHDA, CDR2 SQIVND, per germline (reference sequence). Written as DNA, the CDR3 is TGTGCCACCAGGGGAGTGGCTACTACGGGCGAGCAGTACTTC. Protein sequence: CATRGVATTGEQYF.

V is TRBV10-1 and J is TRBJ2-5; 9 positions match TRBD2. Germline CDR1 is WNHNN and CDR2 is SYGVQD (reference sequence). Losses at the gene ends were 6 bases for V and 4 bases for J; bases not matched to a gene: 9. The CDR3 covers 15 residues. In DNA form, the CDR3 reads TGCGCCAGCAGCCCGACTAGCGGCGGAGTAGAGACCCAGTACTTC. It codes for CASSPTSGGVETQYF.

V usage is TRBV2 and J usage is TRBJ2-7; perhaps TRBD2 as D (6 bases). CDR1 and CDR2 (germline): SNHLY, FYNNEI. Trimming cost V 6 bases and J 2 bases, with 11 bases left between them. The CDR3 is 13 residues long. The CDR3 bases are TGTGCCAGCAGCCCCGGAGGGCCCTACGAGCAGTACTTC. It codes for CASSPGGPYEQYF.

This clone was seen a few times. V is TRBV2 and J is TRBJ2-7; 9 bases map to TRBD1. V lost 2 bases to trimming and J lost 5 bases; unmatched junction nucleotides: 7. CDR3 length equals 15 residues. Germline CDR1 is SNHLY and CDR2 is FYNNEI. CDR3 region: CASSEIGTGKHEQYF. As DNA, the CDR3 is TGTGCCAGCAGTGAAATCGGGACAGGGAAGCACGAGCAGTACTTC.

The chain carries TRBV10-3 and TRBJ1-1; 8 bases match TRBD1. The CDR3 contains 14 residues. Germline V CDR1 and CDR2: ENHRY, SYGVKD. V lost 5 bases to trimming and J lost 4 bases; unmatched junction nucleotides: 6. This CDR3 reads CAISPRTGLTEAFF. The CDR3 DNA follows: TGTGCCATCAGTCCCCGGACAGGGCTCACTGAAGCTTTCTTT.

V usage is TRBV19 and J usage is TRBJ1-5; perhaps TRBD1 as D (5 bases). The CDR3 is 15 amino acids. Deletions cut 3 bases from V and 5 bases from J, with 14 bases between. CDR1 and CDR2 from the germline V gene are LNHDA and SQIVND (reference sequence). CDR3 nucleotides: TGTGCCAGTAGTATGGTGCTTGGAGGGGATCAGCCCCAGCATTTT. Its protein product is CASSMVLGGDQPQHF.

The gene calls are TRBV5-1 and TRBJ2-3, with D perhaps given as TRBD1 or TRBD2 (5 bases each). Germline V lookup: CDR1 SGHRS, CDR2 YFSETQ. This CDR3 is built from 16 residues. V gave up 4 bases and J gave up 0 bases, with 15 bases separating them. As DNA, the CDR3 is TGCGCCAGCAGCCCAAGCCGGGACGGAAGCACAGATACGCAGTATTTT. It is translated as CASSPSRDGSTDTQYF.

This chain uses TRBV5-4 with TRBJ2-2; weak D call: TRBD1 (5 bases). CDR3 size: 13 residues. Germline V gives CDR1 SGHNT, CDR2 YYREEE (reference sequence). Trimming took 5 bases from V and 5 from J, leaving 10 bases between them. CDR3 sequence (DNA): TGTGCCAGCAGAGCAGGGATAACCGGGGAGCTGTTTTTT. It yields the protein CASRAGITGELFF.

The chain employs TRBV14 and TRBJ1-1; D ambiguous. The CDR3 covers 13 residues. The V and J ends lost 2 bases and 2 bases respectively, with 6 bases between them. CDR1 and CDR2 (germline): SGHDN, FVKESK. CDR3 residues: CASSQLVNTEAFF. Written as DNA, the CDR3 is TGTGCCAGCAGCCAACTGGTTAACACTGAAGCTTTCTTT.